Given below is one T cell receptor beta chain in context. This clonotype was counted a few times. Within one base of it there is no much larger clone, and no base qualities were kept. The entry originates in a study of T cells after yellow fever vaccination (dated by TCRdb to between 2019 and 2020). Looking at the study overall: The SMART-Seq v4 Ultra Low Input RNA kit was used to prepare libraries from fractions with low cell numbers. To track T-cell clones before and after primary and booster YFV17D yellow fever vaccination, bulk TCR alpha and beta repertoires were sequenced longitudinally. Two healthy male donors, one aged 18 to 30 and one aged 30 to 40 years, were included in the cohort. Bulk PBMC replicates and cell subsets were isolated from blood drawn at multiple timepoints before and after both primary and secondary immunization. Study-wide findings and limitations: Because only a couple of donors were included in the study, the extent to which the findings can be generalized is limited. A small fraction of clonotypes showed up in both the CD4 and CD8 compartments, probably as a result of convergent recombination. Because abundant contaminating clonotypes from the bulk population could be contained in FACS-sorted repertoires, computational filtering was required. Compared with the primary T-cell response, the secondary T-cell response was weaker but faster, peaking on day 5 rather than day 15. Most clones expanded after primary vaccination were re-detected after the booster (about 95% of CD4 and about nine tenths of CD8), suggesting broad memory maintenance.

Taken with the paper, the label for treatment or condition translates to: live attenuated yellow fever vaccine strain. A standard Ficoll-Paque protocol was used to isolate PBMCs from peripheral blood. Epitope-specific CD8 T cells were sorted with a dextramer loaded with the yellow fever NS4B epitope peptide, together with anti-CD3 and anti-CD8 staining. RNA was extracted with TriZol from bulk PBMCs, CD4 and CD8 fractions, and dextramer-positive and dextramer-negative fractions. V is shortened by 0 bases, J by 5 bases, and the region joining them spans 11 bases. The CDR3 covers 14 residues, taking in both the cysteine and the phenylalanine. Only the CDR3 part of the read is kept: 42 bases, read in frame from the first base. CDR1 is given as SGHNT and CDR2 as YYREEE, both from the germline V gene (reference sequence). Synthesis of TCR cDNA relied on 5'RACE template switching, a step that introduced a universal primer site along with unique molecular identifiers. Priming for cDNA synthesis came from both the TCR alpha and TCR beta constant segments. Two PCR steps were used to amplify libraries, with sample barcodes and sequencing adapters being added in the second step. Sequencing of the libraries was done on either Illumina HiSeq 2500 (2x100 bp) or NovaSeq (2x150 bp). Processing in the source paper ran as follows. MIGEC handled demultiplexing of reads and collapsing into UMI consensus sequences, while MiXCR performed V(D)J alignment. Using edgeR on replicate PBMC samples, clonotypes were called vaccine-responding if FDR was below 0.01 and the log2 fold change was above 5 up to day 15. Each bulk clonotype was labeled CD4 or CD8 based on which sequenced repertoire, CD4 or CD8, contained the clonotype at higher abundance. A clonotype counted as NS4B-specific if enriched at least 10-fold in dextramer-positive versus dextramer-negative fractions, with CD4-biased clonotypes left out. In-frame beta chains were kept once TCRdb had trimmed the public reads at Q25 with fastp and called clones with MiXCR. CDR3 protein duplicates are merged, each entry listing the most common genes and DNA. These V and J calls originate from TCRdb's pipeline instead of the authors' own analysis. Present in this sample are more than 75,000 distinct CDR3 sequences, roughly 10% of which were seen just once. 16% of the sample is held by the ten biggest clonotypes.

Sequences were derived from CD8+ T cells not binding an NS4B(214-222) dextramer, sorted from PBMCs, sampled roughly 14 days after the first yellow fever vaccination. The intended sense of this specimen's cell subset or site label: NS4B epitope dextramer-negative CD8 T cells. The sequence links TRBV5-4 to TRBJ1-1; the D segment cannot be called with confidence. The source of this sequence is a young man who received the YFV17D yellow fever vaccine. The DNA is TGTGCCAGCAGCTTGGGTTCTCTAGGAACTGAAGCTTTCTTT. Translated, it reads CASSLGSLGTEAFF.